Below, 3 T cell receptor beta chains from the same sample are listed, as sequenced in a study of T-cell reconstitution after alpha-beta-depleted transplantation in children. Study-wide findings and caveats: A year had passed since transplant, and T-cell counts and diversity by then came mostly from newly produced T cells.

Molecular barcoding with unique molecular identifiers was used for the TCRbeta library. From the PCR reads, TCRdb called clonotypes with MiXCR, one entry per CDR3 protein. The repertoire has fewer than 350,000 distinct CDR3 sequences, about 7.3% of them found once; the top ten carry about 8.2%. These receptors' antigens are unknown. The starting material was peripheral blood, obtained 360 days after TCRalphabeta/CD19-depleted stem cell transplant. These TCRs come from a female patient younger than 10 who had a stem cell transplant for Fanconi anemia, so the T cells may come from the graft donor.

This clonotype was recorded a few times. The chain carries TRBV5-1 and TRBJ2-7; TRBD2 might be the D (7 bases). This CDR3 is built from 18 residues. The germline V gene encodes CDR1 SGHRS and CDR2 YFSETQ. Trimming removed 4 bases from V and 5 bases from J, with 28 bases in between. The CDR3 coding sequence is TGCGCCAGCAGCCGAGGGGGAACTGCGGGGGCCTGGAGAAACGAGCAGTACTTC. Translation: CASSRGGTAGAWRNEQYF.

This clonotype was counted ten times or more. The rearrangement links TRBV5-1 to TRBJ1-2, with 8 bases aligning to TRBD1. Germline V gene data show CDR1 as SGHRS and CDR2 as YFSETQ. CDR3 length equals 13 residues. V gave up 4 bases and J gave up 6 bases; unmatched junction bases: 5. CDR3 DNA sequence: TGCGCCAGCAGCCACGCAGGGGGCAATGGCTACACCTTC. The encoded protein is CASSHAGGNGYTF.

Many counts were recorded for this clonotype. The junction differs from germline at one of its ends, possibly a read error. V is TRBV6-5 and J is TRBJ1-2, with D hard to call. The CDR3 has 13 amino acids. Looked up from germline, CDR1 is MNHEY and CDR2 is SVGAGI. As DNA, the CDR3 is TGTGCCAGCAGGCCGCGGGTCCAATATGACTACACCTTC. Amino acids: CASRPRVQYDYTF.